This T cell receptor beta chain was observed in a study of CD8+ T cells in alopecia areata. Turning to the study itself: At a dose of 5 to 10 mg twice daily, oral tofacitinib was given to treated patients. Whole-study findings and limits: Patients displayed less clarity in TCR sharing than mice, a finding possibly related to HLA. Scalp data also include sequences from resident alphabeta T cells of normal skin.

Concerning this clone: What it binds is unknown.

Treatment defined: oral pan-JAK inhibitor, 5-10 mg twice daily. The investigators collected lesional scalp punch biopsies and peripheral blood from alopecia areata patients. Reverse transcription of extracted RNA yielded cDNA, which provided the sequencing template. Repertoires were generated with immunoSEQ multiplex PCR, while TCRdb's copy carries only in-frame clones and drops some. The profile shows 250,000 to 300,000 clones, 58% of them singletons. This clonotype was sampled from a human donor with alopecia areata. The starting material was CD4+ T cells sorted from blood, obtained at week 24, from a patient treated with tofacitinib.

The CDR3 coding sequence is TGTGCCAGCAGCTCCCCTGACAGGGGGCGTCCTTCGACTGAAGCTTTCTTT. Translation: CASSSPDRGRPSTEAFF. The chain is built from TRBV7-2 and TRBJ1-1; TRBD1 matches 10 bases. Germline loops: CDR1 SGHTA, CDR2 FQGNSA. V dropped 4 bases and J dropped 5; count of bases not matched to a gene: 13. The CDR3 spans 17 residues.